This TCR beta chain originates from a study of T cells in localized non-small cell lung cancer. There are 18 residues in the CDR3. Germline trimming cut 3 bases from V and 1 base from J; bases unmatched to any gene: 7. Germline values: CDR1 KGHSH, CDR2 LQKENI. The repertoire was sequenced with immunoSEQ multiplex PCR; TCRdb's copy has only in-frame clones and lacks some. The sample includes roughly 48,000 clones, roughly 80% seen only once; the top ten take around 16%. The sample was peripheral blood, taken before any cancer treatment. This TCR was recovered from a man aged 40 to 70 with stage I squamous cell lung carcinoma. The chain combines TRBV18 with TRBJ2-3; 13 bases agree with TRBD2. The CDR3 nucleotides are TGTGCCAGCTCACCCTTTACAGGGACTAGCGGGGGCACAGATACGCAGTATTTT. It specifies CASSPFTGTSGGTDTQYF.